Listed here are 7 T cell receptor beta chains from one sample, sequenced in a study of tumor and adjacent non-tumor tissue in lung cancer. TCRbeta libraries were built with three rounds of nested PCR, modified from ARM-PCR. MiXCR was run by TCRdb on the multiplex PCR reads, yielding one entry per CDR3 protein. The sample records some 80,000 distinct CDR3 sequences, less than 85% being singletons. This sample's RNA came from whole unsorted tissue. This non-tumor lung sample came from over 3 cm beyond the tumor edge. The sequencing input was distant non-tumor lung tissue. The receptors come from a man in his 70s with non-small cell lung cancer.

This clonotype has only a few counts. This chain uses TRBV6-5 with TRBJ1-4; weak D call: TRBD1 (5 bases). V lost 9 bases to trimming and J lost 4 bases, with 24 bases between them. This CDR3 has 17 amino acids. CDR1 MNHEY and CDR2 SVGAGI come from the germline V gene. The CDR3 region has the DNA TGTGCCAGTAGCCTACTCGGGAGGGGATGGCTTAATGAAAAACTGTTTTTT. Translation gives CASSLLGRGWLNEKLFF.

This clonotype was observed a few times. One base away lies a much larger clone, so this may be a sequencing read error. This chain connects TRBV7-8 to TRBJ2-2, with D tentatively TRBD1 (5 bases). Germline V gene lookup returns CDR1 SGHVS and CDR2 FQNEAQ. Trimming stripped 5 bases from V and 5 bases from J, with 15 bases between. The CDR3 is 15 residues long. The CDR3 reads CASSPSTVKTGELFF. The CDR3 DNA is TGTGCCAGCAGCCCCTCGACAGTTAAGACCGGGGAGCTGTTTTTT.

With respect to this clonotype: The CDR3 end shows no conserved phenylalanine or tryptophan, and so a read error is likely. This chain connects TRBV28 to TRBJ1-4; no firm D call. V was cut by 2 bases and J by 10 bases, with 5 bases left in between. The CDR3 totals 11 residues. CDR1 and CDR2 (germline): MDHEN, SYDVKM. In DNA form, the CDR3 reads TGTGCCAGCAGTTTACGGGTAAAACTGTTTTTA. Amino acid sequence: CASSLRVKLFL.

Comment on this clonotype: A clone one base away is much larger, so this may be a read error. This sequence joins TRBV30 and TRBJ1-2; 12 nucleotides align to TRBD1. The CDR3 length is 16 residues. CDR1 and CDR2 (germline): GTSNPN, SVGIG (reference sequence). The CDR3 coding sequence is TGTACCTGGAGTGTACCCCGGGACAGGGGGCTTGGTGGCTACACCTTC. The encoded protein is CTWSVPRDRGLGGYTF.

Note on this clonotype: At one end the junction does not follow the germline gene, possibly because of a read error. This chain links TRBV29-1 with TRBJ2-5; D unresolved. The CDR3 is 13 residues long. Germline-derived CDR1 and CDR2 are SQVTM and ANQGSEA. The CDR3 DNA reads as TGCGGCGTGGGCGATAGGTTCCAAGAGACCCATTACTTC. Protein: CGVGDRFQETHYF.

With regard to this clonotype: An end of the junction differs from the germline gene, which may be a read error. The chain employs TRBV5-6 and TRBJ1-6, with D tentatively TRBD1 (5 bases). This CDR3 is built from 16 residues. Germline values: CDR1 SGHDT, CDR2 YYEEEE. The DNA of the CDR3 is TGTGACAGCAGCTTCGGGGGTAGCTCCTATAATTCGCCCCTCCACTTT. It is translated as CDSSFGGSSYNSPLHF.

The rearrangement links TRBV11-3 to TRBJ1-1; 7 bases are shared with TRBD1. CDR1 is SGHNT, CDR2 YENEEA, per germline. With 6 bases clipped from V and 12 bases from J, the junction kept 19 bases outside the gene matches. The CDR3 has 15 residues. CDR3 nucleotides: TGTGCCAGCAGTTTAAGCCAGGGGGAAAATAACGAAACTTTCTTT. It encodes CASSLSQGENNETFF.